This T cell receptor (beta chain) was sequenced during a study of identical twins. General observations from the study: Weaker excess sharing between twins was seen in beta out-of-frame sequences. Zero-insertion results could be subject to partial confounding by invariant MAIT and iNKT cells.

As regards this clonotype: Its antigen is still unknown.

TCRdb recomputed calls from the 5' RACE reads with MiXCR, one row per CDR3 protein. Of under 1 million distinct CDR3 sequences in the sample, 10% to 15% are singletons; the top ten hold around 1.5%. V lost 3 bases to trimming and J lost 3 bases; unmatched junction nucleotides: 5. The CDR3 totals 14 residues. CDR1 and CDR2 from the germline V gene are DFQATT and SNEGSKA (reference sequence). These same records also appear under a second study, on yellow fever vaccine responses in identical twins.

Sequencing was performed on PBMCs. This receptor was identified in a young woman in good health. The V gene is TRBV20-1, the J gene TRBJ2-1; 7 bases are a match to TRBD2. The CDR3 DNA reads TGCAGTGCTAGTGCGGGAGATTACTACAATGAGCAGTTCTTC. Translation gives CSASAGDYYNEQFF.